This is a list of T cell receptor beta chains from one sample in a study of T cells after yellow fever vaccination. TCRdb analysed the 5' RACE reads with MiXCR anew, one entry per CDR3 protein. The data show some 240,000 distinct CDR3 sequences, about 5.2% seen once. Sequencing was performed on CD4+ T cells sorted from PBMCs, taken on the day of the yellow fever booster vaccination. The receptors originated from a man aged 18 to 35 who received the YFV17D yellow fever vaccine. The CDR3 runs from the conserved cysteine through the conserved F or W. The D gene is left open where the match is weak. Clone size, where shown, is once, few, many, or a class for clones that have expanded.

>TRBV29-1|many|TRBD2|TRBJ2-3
CSSWIAGASDTQYF
TGCAGCTCTTGGATAGCGGGGGCCTCTGATACGCAGTATTTT
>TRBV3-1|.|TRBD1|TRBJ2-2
CASSQDPWTGDTGELFF
TGTGCCAGCAGCCAAGATCCGTGGACAGGGGACACCGGGGAGCTGTTTTTT
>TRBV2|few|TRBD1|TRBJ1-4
CASSPRTGRNEKLFF
TGTGCCAGCAGCCCCAGGACAGGCCGTAATGAAAAACTGTTTTTT
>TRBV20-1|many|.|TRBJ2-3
CSGGEPGADTQYF
TGCAGCGGAGGTGAACCTGGGGCGGATACGCAGTATTTT
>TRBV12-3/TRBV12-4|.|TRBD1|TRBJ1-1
CASRRTGSYGPEAFF
TGTGCCAGCAGAAGGACAGGGAGTTATGGGCCTGAAGCTTTCTTT
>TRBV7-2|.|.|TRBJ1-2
CASSLAPYGGDDYGYTF
TGTGCCAGCAGCTTAGCCCCTTATGGGGGGGATGACTATGGCTACACCTTC
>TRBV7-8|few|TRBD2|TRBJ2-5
CASRNGVRRGGGETQYF
TGTGCCAGCAGAAACGGAGTACGGCGGGGGGGAGGAGAGACCCAGTACTTC
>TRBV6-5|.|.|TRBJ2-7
CASMSINSYEQYF
TGTGCCAGCATGAGTATAAATTCCTACGAGCAGTACTTC
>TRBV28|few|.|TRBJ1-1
CASSWVAPWAFF
TGTGCCAGCAGTTGGGTGGCCCCCTGGGCTTTCTTT
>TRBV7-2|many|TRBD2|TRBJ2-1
CASSTQTSGGAYEQFF
TGTGCCAGCAGCACTCAGACTAGCGGGGGGGCTTATGAGCAGTTCTTC
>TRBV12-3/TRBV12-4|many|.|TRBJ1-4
CASTPDSLGEKLFF
TGTGCCAGCACCCCGGATTCCTTGGGGGAAAAACTGTTTTTT
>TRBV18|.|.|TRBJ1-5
CASSPRSGGQPQHF
TGTGCCAGCTCACCAAGATCGGGGGGCCAGCCCCAGCATTTT
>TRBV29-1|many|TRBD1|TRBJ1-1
CSVAQGPRTEAFF
TGCAGCGTTGCACAGGGGCCGCGGACTGAAGCTTTCTTT
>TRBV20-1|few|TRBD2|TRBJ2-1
CSASPTSGGDNEQFF
TGCAGTGCTAGTCCCACTAGCGGGGGGGACAATGAGCAGTTCTTC
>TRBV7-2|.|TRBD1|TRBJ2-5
CASSRGTDGSQYF
TGTGCCAGCAGCCGTGGGACAGACGGCTCCCAGTACTTC
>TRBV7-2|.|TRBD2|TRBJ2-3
CASSSFAAGGYDTQYF
TGTGCCAGCAGCTCCTTTGCGGCGGGGGGGTACGATACGCAGTATTTT
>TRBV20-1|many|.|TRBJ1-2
CSATAGLLYGYTF
TGCAGTGCCACGGCGGGGCTCCTCTATGGCTACACCTTC
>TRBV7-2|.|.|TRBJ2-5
CASSLVGAGRDQYF
TGTGCCAGCAGCTTAGTAGGGGCCGGGCGGGACCAGTACTTC
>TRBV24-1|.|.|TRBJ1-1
CATQRGGNTEAFF
TGTGCCACCCAACGGGGGGGGAACACTGAAGCTTTCTTT
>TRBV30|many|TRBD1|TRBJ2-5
CAWSVGGGTGTQYF
TGTGCCTGGAGTGTAGGAGGTGGGACAGGGACCCAGTACTTC